This T cell receptor beta chain was recovered during a study of T cell changes during pregnancy in multiple sclerosis. Libraries were prepared by immunoSEQ multiplex PCR; TCRdb keeps only in-frame clonotypes and omits some of them. The sample includes 35,000 to 50,000 clones, 80% to 90% seen only once; the top ten take about 0.64%. CDR1 and CDR2 (germline): SGHNT, YYREEE (reference sequence). CDR3 length: 12 residues. The V gene end was trimmed by 4 bases and the J gene end by 8 bases; junction bases not matched to a gene: 5. The sequence was obtained from a female donor with multiple sclerosis, enrolled in a pregnancy study. The sample was CD4+ T cells from peripheral blood mononuclear cells, taken before pregnancy. V gene TRBV5-4 combines with J gene TRBJ1-2; 7 nucleotides match TRBD1. CDR3 sequence: CASSRDRRGYTF. CDR3 nucleotide sequence: TGTGCCAGCAGCCGGGACAGAAGGGGCTACACCTTC.